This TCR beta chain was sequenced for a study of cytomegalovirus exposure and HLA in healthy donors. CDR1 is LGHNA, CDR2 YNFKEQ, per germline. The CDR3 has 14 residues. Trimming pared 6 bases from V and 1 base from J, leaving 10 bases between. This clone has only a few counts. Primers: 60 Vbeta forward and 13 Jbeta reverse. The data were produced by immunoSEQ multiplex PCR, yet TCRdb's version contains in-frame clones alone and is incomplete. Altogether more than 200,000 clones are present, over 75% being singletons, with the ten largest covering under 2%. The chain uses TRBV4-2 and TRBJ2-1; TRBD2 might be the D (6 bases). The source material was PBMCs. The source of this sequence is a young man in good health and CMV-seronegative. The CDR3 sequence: CASRERASYNEQFF. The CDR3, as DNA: TGTGCCAGCAGGGAGCGGGCTTCCTACAATGAGCAGTTCTTC.